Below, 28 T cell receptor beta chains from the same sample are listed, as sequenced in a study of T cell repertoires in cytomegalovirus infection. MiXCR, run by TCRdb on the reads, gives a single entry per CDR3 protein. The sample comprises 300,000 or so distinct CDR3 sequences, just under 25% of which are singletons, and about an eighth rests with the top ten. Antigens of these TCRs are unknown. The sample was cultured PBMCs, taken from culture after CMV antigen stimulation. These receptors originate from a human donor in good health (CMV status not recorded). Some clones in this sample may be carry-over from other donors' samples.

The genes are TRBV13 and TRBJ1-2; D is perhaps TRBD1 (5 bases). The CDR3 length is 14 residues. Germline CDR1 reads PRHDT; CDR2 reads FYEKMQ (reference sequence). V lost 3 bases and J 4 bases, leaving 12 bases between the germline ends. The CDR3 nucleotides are TGTGCCAGCAGCTTGGGGGGTAGGTCCTATGGCTACACCTTC. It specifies CASSLGGRSYGYTF.

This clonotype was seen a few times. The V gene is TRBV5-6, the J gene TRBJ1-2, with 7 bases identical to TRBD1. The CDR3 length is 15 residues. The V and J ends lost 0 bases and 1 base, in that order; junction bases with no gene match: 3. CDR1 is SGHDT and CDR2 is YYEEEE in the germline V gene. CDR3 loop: CASSLVGQDNYGYTF. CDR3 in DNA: TGTGCCAGCAGCTTGGTTGGACAGGATAACTATGGCTACACCTTC.

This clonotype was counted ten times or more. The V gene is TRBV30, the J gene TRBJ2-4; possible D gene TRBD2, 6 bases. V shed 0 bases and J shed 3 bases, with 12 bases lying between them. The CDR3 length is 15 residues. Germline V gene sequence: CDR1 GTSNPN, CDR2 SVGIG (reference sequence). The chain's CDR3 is CAWSVHLGGKNIQYF. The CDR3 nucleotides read TGTGCCTGGAGTGTACACTTGGGGGGCAAAAACATTCAGTACTTC.

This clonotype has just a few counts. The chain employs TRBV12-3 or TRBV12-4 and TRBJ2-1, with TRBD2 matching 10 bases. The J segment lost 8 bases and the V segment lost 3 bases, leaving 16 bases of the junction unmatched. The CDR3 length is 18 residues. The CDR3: CASSLSALAGAFHDEQFF. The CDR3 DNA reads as TGTGCCAGCAGTTTGTCGGCTCTAGCGGGAGCTTTTCACGATGAGCAGTTCTTC.

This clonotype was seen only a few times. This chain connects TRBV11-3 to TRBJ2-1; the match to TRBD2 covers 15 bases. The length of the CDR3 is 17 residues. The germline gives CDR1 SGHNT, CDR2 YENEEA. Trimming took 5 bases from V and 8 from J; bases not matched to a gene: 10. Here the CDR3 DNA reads TGTGCCAGCAGCACGGGACTAGCGGGAGGTGGGATCGATGAGCAGTTCTTC. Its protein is CASSTGLAGGGIDEQFF.

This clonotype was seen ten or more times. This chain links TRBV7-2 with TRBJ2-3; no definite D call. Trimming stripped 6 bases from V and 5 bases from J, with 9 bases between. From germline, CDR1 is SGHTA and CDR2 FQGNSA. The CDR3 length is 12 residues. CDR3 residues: CASSLKVDTQYF. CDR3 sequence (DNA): TGTGCCAGCAGTCTGAAGGTAGATACGCAGTATTTT.

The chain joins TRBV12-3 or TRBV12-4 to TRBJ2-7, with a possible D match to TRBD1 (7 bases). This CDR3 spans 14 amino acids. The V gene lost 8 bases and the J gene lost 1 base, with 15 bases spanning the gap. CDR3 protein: CASSSAGGSYEQYF. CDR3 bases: TGTGCCAGCTCGTCGGCAGGGGGGTCCTACGAGCAGTACTTC.

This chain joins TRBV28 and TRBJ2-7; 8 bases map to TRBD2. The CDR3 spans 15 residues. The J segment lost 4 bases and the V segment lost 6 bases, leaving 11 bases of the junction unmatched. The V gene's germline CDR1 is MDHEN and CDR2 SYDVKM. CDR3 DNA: TGTGCCAGCAGCTCCCTCGCGGGGGGCAGGTACGAGCAGTACTTC. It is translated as CASSSLAGGRYEQYF.

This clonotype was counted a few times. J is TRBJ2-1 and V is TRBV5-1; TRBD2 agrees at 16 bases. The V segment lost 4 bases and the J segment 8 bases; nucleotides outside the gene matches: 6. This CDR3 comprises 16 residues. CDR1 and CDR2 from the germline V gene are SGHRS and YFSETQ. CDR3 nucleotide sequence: TGCGCCAGCAGCGGGGGGACTAGCGGGAGGGTCCATGAGCAGTTCTTC. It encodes CASSGGTSGRVHEQFF.

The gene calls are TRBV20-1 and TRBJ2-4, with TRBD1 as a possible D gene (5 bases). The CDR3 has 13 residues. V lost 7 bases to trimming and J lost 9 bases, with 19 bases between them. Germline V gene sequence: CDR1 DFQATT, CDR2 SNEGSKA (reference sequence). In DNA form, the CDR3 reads TGCAGTGGCCTTACGACCGAAGGGGCCATTCAGTACTTC. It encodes CSGLTTEGAIQYF.

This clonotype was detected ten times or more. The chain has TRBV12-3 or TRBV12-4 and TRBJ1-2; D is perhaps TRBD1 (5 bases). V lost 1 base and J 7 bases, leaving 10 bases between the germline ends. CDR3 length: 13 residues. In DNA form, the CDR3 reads TGTGCCAGCAGTTTAGGACAGTCGGCTGGCTACACCTTC. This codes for CASSLGQSAGYTF.

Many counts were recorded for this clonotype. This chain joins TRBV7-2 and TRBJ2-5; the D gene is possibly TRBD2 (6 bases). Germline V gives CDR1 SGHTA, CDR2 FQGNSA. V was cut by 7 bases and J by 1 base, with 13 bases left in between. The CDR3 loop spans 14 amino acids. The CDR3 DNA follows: TGTGCCAGCAACTACCGCGGGGTCCAAGAGACCCAGTACTTC. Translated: CASNYRGVQETQYF.

DNA of the CDR3: TGCGCCAGCAGCCAACCCGGGACTAGCGTTGCAGGAACCGGGGAGCTGTTTTTT. Translation: CASSQPGTSVAGTGELFF. J is TRBJ2-2 and V is TRBV4-3; the match to TRBD2 covers 10 bases. Looked up from germline, CDR1 is LGHNA and CDR2 is YSLEER. CDR3 length: 18 residues. V was clipped by 2 bases and J by 5 bases; unmatched bases: 11.

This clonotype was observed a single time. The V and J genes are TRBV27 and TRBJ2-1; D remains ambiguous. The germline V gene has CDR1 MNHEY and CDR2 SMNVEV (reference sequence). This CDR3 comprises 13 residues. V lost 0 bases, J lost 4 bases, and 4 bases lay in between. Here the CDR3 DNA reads TGTGCCAGCAGTTTATCGACTTACAATGAGCAGTTCTTC. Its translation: CASSLSTYNEQFF.

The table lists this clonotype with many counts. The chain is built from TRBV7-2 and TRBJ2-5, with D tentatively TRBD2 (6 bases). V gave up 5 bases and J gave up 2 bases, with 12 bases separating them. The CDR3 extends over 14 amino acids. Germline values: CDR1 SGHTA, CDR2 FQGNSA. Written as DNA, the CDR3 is TGTGCCAGCAGCCCTAGCGCAAGGCAAGAGACCCAGTACTTC. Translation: CASSPSARQETQYF.

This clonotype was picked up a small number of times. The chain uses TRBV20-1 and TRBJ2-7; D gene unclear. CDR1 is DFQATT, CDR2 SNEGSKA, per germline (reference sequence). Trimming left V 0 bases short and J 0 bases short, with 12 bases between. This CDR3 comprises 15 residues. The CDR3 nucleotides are TGCAGTGCTAGAGACGCGCGACACAACTCCTACGAGCAGTACTTC. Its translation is CSARDARHNSYEQYF.

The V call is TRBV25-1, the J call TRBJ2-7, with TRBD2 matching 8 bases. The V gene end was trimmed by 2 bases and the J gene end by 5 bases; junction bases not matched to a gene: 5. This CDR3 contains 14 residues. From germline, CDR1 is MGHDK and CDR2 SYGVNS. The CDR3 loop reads CASSEAGGRDEQYF. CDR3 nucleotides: TGTGCCAGCAGTGAAGCGGGGGGCCGGGACGAGCAGTACTTC.

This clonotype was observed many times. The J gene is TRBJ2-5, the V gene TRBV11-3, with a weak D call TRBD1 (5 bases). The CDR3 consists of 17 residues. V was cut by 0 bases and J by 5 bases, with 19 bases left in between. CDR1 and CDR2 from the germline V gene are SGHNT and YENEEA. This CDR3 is CASSLDLGPKGFETQYF. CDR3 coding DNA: TGTGCCAGCAGCTTAGATCTTGGTCCCAAGGGGTTCGAGACCCAGTACTTC. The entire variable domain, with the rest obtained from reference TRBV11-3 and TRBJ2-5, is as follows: EAGVVQSPRYKIIEKKQPVAFWCNPISGHNTLYWYLQNLGQGPELLIRYENEEAVDDSQLPKDRFSAERLKGVDSTLKIQPAELGDSAVYLCASSLDLGPKGFETQYFGPGTRLLVL.

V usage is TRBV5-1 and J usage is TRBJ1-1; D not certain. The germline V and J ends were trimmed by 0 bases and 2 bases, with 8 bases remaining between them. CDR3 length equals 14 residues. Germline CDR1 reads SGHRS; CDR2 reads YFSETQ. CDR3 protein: CASSLDAANTEAFF. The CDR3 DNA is TGCGCCAGCAGCTTGGATGCTGCTAACACTGAAGCTTTCTTT.

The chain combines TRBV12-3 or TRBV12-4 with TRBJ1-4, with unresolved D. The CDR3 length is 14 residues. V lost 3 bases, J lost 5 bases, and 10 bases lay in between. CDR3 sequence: CASSLAGINEKLFF. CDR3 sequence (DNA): TGTGCCAGCAGTTTGGCAGGTATAAATGAAAAACTGTTTTTT.

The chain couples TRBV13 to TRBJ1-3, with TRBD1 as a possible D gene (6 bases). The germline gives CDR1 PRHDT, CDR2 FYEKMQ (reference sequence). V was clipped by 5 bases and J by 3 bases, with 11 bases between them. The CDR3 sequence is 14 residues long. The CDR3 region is CASSIRQVGNTIYF. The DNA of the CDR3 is TGTGCCAGCAGCATACGACAGGTTGGAAACACCATATATTTT.

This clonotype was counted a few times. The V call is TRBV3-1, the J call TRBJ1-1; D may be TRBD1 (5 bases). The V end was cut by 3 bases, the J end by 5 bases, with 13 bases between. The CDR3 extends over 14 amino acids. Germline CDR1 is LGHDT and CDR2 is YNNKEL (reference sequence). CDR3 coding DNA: TGTGCCAGCAGCCACGGACATAGGGTGACTGAAGCTTTCTTT. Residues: CASSHGHRVTEAFF.

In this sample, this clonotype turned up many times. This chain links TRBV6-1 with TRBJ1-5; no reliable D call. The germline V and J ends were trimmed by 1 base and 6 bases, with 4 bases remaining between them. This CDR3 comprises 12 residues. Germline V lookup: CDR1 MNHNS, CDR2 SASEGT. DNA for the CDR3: TGTGCCAGCAGTGAAGGGATTCAGCCCCAGCATTTT. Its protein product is CASSEGIQPQHF.

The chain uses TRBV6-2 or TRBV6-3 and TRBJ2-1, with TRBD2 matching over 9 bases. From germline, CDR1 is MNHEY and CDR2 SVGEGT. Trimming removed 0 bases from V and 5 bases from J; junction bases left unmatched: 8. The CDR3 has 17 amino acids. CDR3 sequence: CASSYSIISGSHNEQFF. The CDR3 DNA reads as TGTGCCAGCAGTTACTCCATTATTAGCGGGAGCCACAATGAGCAGTTCTTC.

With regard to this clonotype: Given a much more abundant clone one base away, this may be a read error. The CDR3: CASSQDLGEQFF. The CDR3 coding sequence is TGTGCCAGCAGCCAAGATCTTGGTGAGCAGTTCTTC. This rearrangement joins TRBV3-1 to TRBJ2-1, with D unresolved. The CDR3 loop spans 12 amino acids. Between the trimmed V and J ends, which lost 0 bases and 9 bases, there was a span of 6 bases. The germline gives CDR1 LGHDT, CDR2 YNNKEL (reference sequence).

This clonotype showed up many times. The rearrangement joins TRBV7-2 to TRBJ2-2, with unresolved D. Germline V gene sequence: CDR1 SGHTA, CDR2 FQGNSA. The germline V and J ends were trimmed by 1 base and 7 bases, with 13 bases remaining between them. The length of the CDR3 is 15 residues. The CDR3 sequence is CASSLVHNPGGELFF. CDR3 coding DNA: TGTGCCAGCAGCTTAGTCCATAATCCTGGCGGGGAGCTGTTTTTT.

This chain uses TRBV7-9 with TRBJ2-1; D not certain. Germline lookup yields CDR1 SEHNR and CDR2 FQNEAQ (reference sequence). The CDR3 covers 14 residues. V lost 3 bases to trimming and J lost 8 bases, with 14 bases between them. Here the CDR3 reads CASSLARVDDEQFF. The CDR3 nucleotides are TGTGCCAGCAGCTTGGCTCGGGTTGACGATGAGCAGTTCTTC.

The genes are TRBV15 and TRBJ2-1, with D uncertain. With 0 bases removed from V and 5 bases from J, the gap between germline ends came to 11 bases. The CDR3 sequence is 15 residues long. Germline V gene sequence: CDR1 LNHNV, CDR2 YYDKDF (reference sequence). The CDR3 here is CATSRDPRPNNEQFF. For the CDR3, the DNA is TGTGCCACCAGCAGAGATCCCCGACCGAACAATGAGCAGTTCTTC.